The rows below give T cell receptor beta chains drawn from one sample of a study of long-term antiretroviral therapy in people with HIV. Clones were read by immunoSEQ multiplex PCR, and TCRdb kept only the in-frame ones, dropping some. The table has about 14,000 clones, roughly 88% seen once. Specimen: unsorted PBMCs, collected 6.2 years after starting antiretroviral therapy. Receptor source: a man between 40 and 49 years old with HIV. Both conserved end residues are part of each CDR3. D genes are given only for firm matches. Expanded clones are given a class, and other clones once, few, many or no size at all.

D gene: -; V gene: TRBV14; clone size: -; J gene: TRBJ2-1; CDR3 length: 12; CDR3 DNA: TGTGCCAGCAGCCAAAGAGGGAATGAGCAGTTCTTC; CDR3 protein: CASSQRGNEQFF
D gene: -; V gene: TRBV2; clone size: -; J gene: TRBJ2-3; CDR3 length: 11; CDR3 DNA: TGTGCCAGCATTATTTCGGATACGCAGTATTTT; CDR3 protein: CASIISDTQYF
D gene: -; V gene: TRBV5-5; clone size: -; J gene: TRBJ2-7; CDR3 length: 15; CDR3 DNA: TGTGCCAGCAGCAGAATTTCGGGACCCTCCTACGAGCAGTACTTC; CDR3 protein: CASSRISGPSYEQYF
D gene: TRBD2; V gene: TRBV7-3; clone size: -; J gene: TRBJ2-2; CDR3 length: 16; CDR3 DNA: TGTGCCAGCAGCCGGTCCGGGACTAGGAACACCGGGGAGCTGTTTTTT; CDR3 protein: CASSRSGTRNTGELFF
D gene: -; V gene: TRBV19; clone size: -; J gene: TRBJ1-1; CDR3 length: 11; CDR3 DNA: TGTGCCAGTAGTATGGACCATGAAGCTTTCTTT; CDR3 protein: CASSMDHEAFF
D gene: TRBD2; V gene: TRBV7-9; clone size: few; J gene: TRBJ2-1; CDR3 length: 16; CDR3 DNA: TGTGCCAGCAGCTTTCAACTAGCGGGAGGGGGGTATGAGCAGTTCTTC; CDR3 protein: CASSFQLAGGGYEQFF
D gene: TRBD2; V gene: TRBV19; clone size: -; J gene: TRBJ2-5; CDR3 length: 16; CDR3 DNA: TGTGCCAGTCGACTGACTAGCGGGACCAGTAGGGAGACCCAGTACTTC; CDR3 protein: CASRLTSGTSRETQYF
D gene: -; V gene: TRBV18; clone size: -; J gene: TRBJ1-1; CDR3 length: 15; CDR3 DNA: TGTGCCAGCTCACCATGGGGTAGGGTGAACACTGAAGCTTTCTTT; CDR3 protein: CASSPWGRVNTEAFF
D gene: -; V gene: TRBV7-3; clone size: -; J gene: TRBJ2-7; CDR3 length: 16; CDR3 DNA: TGTGCCAGCAGCTTAACGGGCGCAGGGCTACCTTACGAGCAGTACTTC; CDR3 protein: CASSLTGAGLPYEQYF
D gene: -; V gene: TRBV30; clone size: -; J gene: TRBJ2-7; CDR3 length: 14; CDR3 DNA: TGTGCCTGGAGTGTACTGGGGGCGGACGGCGAGCAGTACTTC; CDR3 protein: CAWSVLGADGEQYF
D gene: -; V gene: TRBV4-3; clone size: -; J gene: TRBJ1-6; CDR3 length: 15; CDR3 DNA: TGCGCCAGCAGCCAAGTAGGTGGGCCGGGTTCACCCCTCCACTTT; CDR3 protein: CASSQVGGPGSPLHF
D gene: -; V gene: TRBV5-1; clone size: -; J gene: TRBJ2-7; CDR3 length: 13; CDR3 DNA: TGCGCCAGCAGCTTGGACAGGGATTACGAGCAGTACTTC; CDR3 protein: CASSLDRDYEQYF
D gene: -; V gene: TRBV11-2; clone size: -; J gene: TRBJ2-5; CDR3 length: 15; CDR3 DNA: TGTGCCAGCAGCTTAGATCTCGGGGTGGTGGAGACCCAGTACTTC; CDR3 protein: CASSLDLGVVETQYF
D gene: -; V gene: TRBV28; clone size: -; J gene: TRBJ2-5; CDR3 length: 19; CDR3 DNA: TGTGCCACCGGGGGGACATTTTCTCTTGAGGACTGGTACCAAGAGACCCAGTACTTC; CDR3 protein: CATGGTFSLEDWYQETQYF
D gene: -; V gene: TRBV27; clone size: -; J gene: TRBJ1-2; CDR3 length: 12; CDR3 DNA: TGTGCCAGCAGTCCCCTCTCTGGTGGCTACACCTTC; CDR3 protein: CASSPLSGGYTF
D gene: -; V gene: TRBV5-1; clone size: -; J gene: TRBJ2-7; CDR3 length: 13; CDR3 DNA: TGCGCCAGCAGCTTTGACAGCTCCTACGAGCAGTACTTC; CDR3 protein: CASSFDSSYEQYF
D gene: TRBD2; V gene: TRBV5-4; clone size: large; J gene: TRBJ2-7; CDR3 length: 16; CDR3 DNA: TGTGCCAGCAGCTATCCGCGGGGGGACTCTACCTACGAGCAGTACTTC; CDR3 protein: CASSYPRGDSTYEQYF
D gene: TRBD2; V gene: TRBV7-3; clone size: -; J gene: TRBJ2-1; CDR3 length: 15; CDR3 DNA: TGTGCCAGCAGCTGGGGGACTAGCGGAGACAATGAGCAGTTCTTC; CDR3 protein: CASSWGTSGDNEQFF
D gene: -; V gene: TRBV7-3; clone size: -; J gene: TRBJ2-1; CDR3 length: 17; CDR3 DNA: TGTGCCAGCAGCTTAACTGGCGTGAGGGGGTCCTACAATGAGCAGTTCTTC; CDR3 protein: CASSLTGVRGSYNEQFF
D gene: -; V gene: TRBV7-9; clone size: -; J gene: TRBJ2-6; CDR3 length: 13; CDR3 DNA: TGTGCCAGCTTGGAGTCAGGGGCCAACGTCCTGACTTTC; CDR3 protein: CASLESGANVLTF
D gene: -; V gene: TRBV7-9; clone size: -; J gene: TRBJ2-7; CDR3 length: 12; CDR3 DNA: TGTGCCAGCAGCAGGACTGATTACGAGCAGTACTTC; CDR3 protein: CASSRTDYEQYF
D gene: TRBD1; V gene: TRBV7-6; clone size: -; J gene: TRBJ1-5; CDR3 length: 17; CDR3 DNA: TGTGCCAGCAGCCTTGCAACGGGACAGGGGGGCAATCAGCCCCAGCATTTT; CDR3 protein: CASSLATGQGGNQPQHF
D gene: -; V gene: TRBV6-5; clone size: -; J gene: TRBJ1-2; CDR3 length: 13; CDR3 DNA: TGTGCCAGCAGGCCGACCACTAACTATGGCTACACCTTC; CDR3 protein: CASRPTTNYGYTF
D gene: TRBD2; V gene: TRBV11-2; clone size: -; J gene: TRBJ2-1; CDR3 length: 15; CDR3 DNA: TGTGCCAGCAGCGTCCAAGCGGGGAACTACAATGAGCAGTTCTTC; CDR3 protein: CASSVQAGNYNEQFF
D gene: TRBD1; V gene: TRBV7-8; clone size: -; J gene: TRBJ2-1; CDR3 length: 12; CDR3 DNA: TGTGCCAGCAGCTTACCCCGGGACAGGGAGATCTTC; CDR3 protein: CASSLPRDREIF
D gene: TRBD1; V gene: TRBV6-4; clone size: -; J gene: TRBJ2-1; CDR3 length: 14; CDR3 DNA: TGTGCCAGCAGTGACTCGACAGGGGGCAATGAGCAGTTCTTC; CDR3 protein: CASSDSTGGNEQFF
D gene: -; V gene: TRBV21-1; clone size: -; J gene: TRBJ2-7; CDR3 length: 18; CDR3 DNA: TGTGCCAGCAAGAGACTAGCGGGAGGGCCCTCGAACTCCTACGAGCAGTACTTC; CDR3 protein: CASKRLAGGPSNSYEQYF
D gene: TRBD1; V gene: TRBV5-1; clone size: -; J gene: TRBJ1-3; CDR3 length: 14; CDR3 DNA: TGCGCCAGCAGCTATGACAGGGCTGGAAACACCATATATTTT; CDR3 protein: CASSYDRAGNTIYF
D gene: TRBD2; V gene: TRBV6-4; clone size: -; J gene: TRBJ2-1; CDR3 length: 16; CDR3 DNA: TGTGCCAGCAGTGACCAAGGACTAGCGGGCTACAATGAGCAGTTCTTC; CDR3 protein: CASSDQGLAGYNEQFF
D gene: -; V gene: TRBV19; clone size: -; J gene: TRBJ2-2; CDR3 length: 14; CDR3 DNA: TGTGCCAGTAGTATTCGAGGGGGGGCCGGGGAGCTGTTTTTT; CDR3 protein: CASSIRGGAGELFF
D gene: TRBD1; V gene: TRBV6-4; clone size: -; J gene: TRBJ1-1; CDR3 length: 16; CDR3 DNA: TGTGCCAGCAGCCCGGGACAGGGTGTAATACGGACTGAAGCTTTCTTT; CDR3 protein: CASSPGQGVIRTEAFF
D gene: -; V gene: TRBV7-9; clone size: -; J gene: TRBJ1-5; CDR3 length: 12; CDR3 DNA: TGTGCCAGCAGCATAGCCGCCTTGCCCCAGCATTTT; CDR3 protein: CASSIAALPQHF
D gene: TRBD2; V gene: TRBV19; clone size: -; J gene: TRBJ2-2; CDR3 length: 16; CDR3 DNA: TGTGCCAGTAGCCCGGGACTAGCGGGGGGTACCGGGGAGCTGTTTTTT; CDR3 protein: CASSPGLAGGTGELFF
D gene: -; V gene: TRBV7-9; clone size: -; J gene: TRBJ1-2; CDR3 length: 17; CDR3 DNA: TGTGCCAGCAGCCCTCTAACCCGCGGCCGAGCTAACTATGGCTACACCTTC; CDR3 protein: CASSPLTRGRANYGYTF
D gene: TRBD1; V gene: TRBV7-9; clone size: -; J gene: TRBJ2-7; CDR3 length: 14; CDR3 DNA: TGTGCCAGCAGCTCAAGGACAGGGGGCTACGAGCAGTACTTC; CDR3 protein: CASSSRTGGYEQYF
D gene: TRBD1; V gene: TRBV10-2; clone size: -; J gene: TRBJ1-1; CDR3 length: 11; CDR3 DNA: TGCGCCAGCACCCTAGGACAGGGAGCTTTCTTT; CDR3 protein: CASTLGQGAFF
D gene: -; V gene: TRBV7-2; clone size: -; J gene: TRBJ2-3; CDR3 length: 15; CDR3 DNA: TGTGCCAGCAGCTCCTCGCATTATGGGACAGATACGCAGTATTTT; CDR3 protein: CASSSSHYGTDTQYF
D gene: TRBD2; V gene: TRBV29-1; clone size: -; J gene: TRBJ2-1; CDR3 length: 14; CDR3 DNA: TGCAGCGTCTTAGCGGGCAGCTCCTACAATGAGCAGTTCTTC; CDR3 protein: CSVLAGSSYNEQFF
D gene: TRBD2; V gene: TRBV5-1; clone size: -; J gene: TRBJ2-7; CDR3 length: 14; CDR3 DNA: TGCGCCAGCAGCTTGGCCGTTTCGGGGGGAGAGCAGTACTTC; CDR3 protein: CASSLAVSGGEQYF
D gene: TRBD2; V gene: TRBV7-2; clone size: -; J gene: TRBJ2-7; CDR3 length: 14; CDR3 DNA: TGTGCCAGCAGCTTAGTGTGGGAGGGGTACGAGCAGTACTTC; CDR3 protein: CASSLVWEGYEQYF
D gene: -; V gene: TRBV11-2; clone size: -; J gene: TRBJ2-2; CDR3 length: 13; CDR3 DNA: TGTGCCAGCAGCTACGACGGTACCGGGGAGCTGTTTTTT; CDR3 protein: CASSYDGTGELFF
D gene: TRBD2; V gene: TRBV27; clone size: -; J gene: TRBJ2-1; CDR3 length: 17; CDR3 DNA: TGTGCCAGCAGTTTCATAGCGGGAGGGCCGTGGAGCAATGAGCAGTTCTTC; CDR3 protein: CASSFIAGGPWSNEQFF
D gene: -; V gene: TRBV28; clone size: -; J gene: TRBJ1-5; CDR3 length: 12; CDR3 DNA: TGTGCCATCCAGGGGATGGGTCAGCCCCAGCATTTT; CDR3 protein: CAIQGMGQPQHF
D gene: TRBD2; V gene: TRBV7-2; clone size: -; J gene: TRBJ2-1; CDR3 length: 15; CDR3 DNA: TGTGCCAGCAGCGGCGCGGGAGTAGCCTACAATGAGCAGTTCTTC; CDR3 protein: CASSGAGVAYNEQFF
D gene: -; V gene: TRBV7-3; clone size: once; J gene: TRBJ2-7; CDR3 length: 15; CDR3 DNA: TGTGCCAGCAGCTTGCAGGGGGGCGGTCGCTACGAGCAGTACTTC; CDR3 protein: CASSLQGGGRYEQYF
D gene: TRBD2; V gene: TRBV7-8; clone size: once; J gene: TRBJ2-1; CDR3 length: 16; CDR3 DNA: TGTGCCAGCAGTATATCGGCGGGAGGAGGTTACAATGAGCAGTTCTTC; CDR3 protein: CASSISAGGGYNEQFF
D gene: -; V gene: TRBV30; clone size: -; J gene: TRBJ1-5; CDR3 length: 13; CDR3 DNA: TGTGCCTGGAGTGCCTCAGGGAATCAGCCCCAGCATTTT; CDR3 protein: CAWSASGNQPQHF
D gene: -; V gene: TRBV14; clone size: -; J gene: TRBJ2-1; CDR3 length: 17; CDR3 DNA: TGTGCCAGCAGCCAAGATATGACGACTAGGTATATGGATGAGCAGTTCTTC; CDR3 protein: CASSQDMTTRYMDEQFF
D gene: -; V gene: TRBV6-6; clone size: medium-sized; J gene: TRBJ1-1; CDR3 length: 12; CDR3 DNA: TGTGCCAGCAGTTACCCGGGACTTGAAGCTTTCTTT; CDR3 protein: CASSYPGLEAFF
D gene: -; V gene: TRBV9; clone size: few; J gene: TRBJ1-1; CDR3 length: 14; CDR3 DNA: TGTGCCAGCAGCGTAGGTGACTCGTACACTGAAGCTTTCTTT; CDR3 protein: CASSVGDSYTEAFF
D gene: TRBD1; V gene: TRBV29-1; clone size: -; J gene: TRBJ2-2; CDR3 length: 20; CDR3 DNA: TGCAGCGTTGGCGGGACAGGGGGCGCGGGGACCCTCTCGAACACCGGGGAGCTGTTTTTT; CDR3 protein: CSVGGTGGAGTLSNTGELFF
D gene: -; V gene: TRBV2; clone size: -; J gene: TRBJ1-1; CDR3 length: 13; CDR3 DNA: TGTGCCAGCAGTGTAAGGGTGAACACTGAAGCTTTCTTT; CDR3 protein: CASSVRVNTEAFF
D gene: -; V gene: TRBV5-1; clone size: -; J gene: TRBJ2-1; CDR3 length: 13; CDR3 DNA: TGCGCCAGCAGCTTGGCCAGATACAATGAGCAGTTCTTC; CDR3 protein: CASSLARYNEQFF
D gene: -; V gene: TRBV11-3; clone size: -; J gene: TRBJ2-1; CDR3 length: 11; CDR3 DNA: TGTGCCAGCAGCTCCACCAATGAGCAGTTCTTC; CDR3 protein: CASSSTNEQFF
D gene: TRBD2; V gene: TRBV5-1; clone size: -; J gene: TRBJ2-7; CDR3 length: 14; CDR3 DNA: TGCGCCAGCACTAGCGGGGACAGCTCCTACGAGCAGTACTTC; CDR3 protein: CASTSGDSSYEQYF
D gene: -; V gene: TRBV7-2; clone size: few; J gene: TRBJ1-2; CDR3 length: 14; CDR3 DNA: TGTGCCAGCAGTTGGACCGCAGATAACTATGGCTACACCTTC; CDR3 protein: CASSWTADNYGYTF
D gene: TRBD2; V gene: TRBV7-8; clone size: -; J gene: TRBJ2-1; CDR3 length: 18; CDR3 DNA: TGTGCCAGCAGCTTAGTCGCGGGAGGGCCCCCCCAAACAATTGAGCAGTTCTTC; CDR3 protein: CASSLVAGGPPQTIEQFF
D gene: -; V gene: TRBV20-1; clone size: -; J gene: TRBJ2-1; CDR3 length: 11; CDR3 DNA: TGCAGTGCTAGAGCCATAAATGAGCAGTTCTTC; CDR3 protein: CSARAINEQFF
D gene: -; V gene: TRBV19; clone size: -; J gene: TRBJ2-3; CDR3 length: 16; CDR3 DNA: TGTGCCAGTAGTATGTCGGCCCGTAGGATCACAGATACGCAGTATTTT; CDR3 protein: CASSMSARRITDTQYF
D gene: -; V gene: TRBV28; clone size: once; J gene: TRBJ2-7; CDR3 length: 12; CDR3 DNA: TGTGCCAGCAGTCCAGAGTGGGACGAGCAGTACTTC; CDR3 protein: CASSPEWDEQYF